Each of the 15 T cell receptor beta chains below was sequenced from the same sample in a study of blood T cell repertoires in COVID-19 (dated by TCRdb to the early 2020s). Library method: the immunoSEQ multiplex PCR assay. This immuneACCESS table, as held by TCRdb, lists in-frame sequences with V and J called but not all clones. Of the missing ones, under half trace to an unresolved V gene in checked studies; the others have no known cause. Here the sample has about 360,000 clones; 85% to 90% occur a single time. The top ten clonotypes cover about 3% of the sample. Sequencing was carried out using peripheral blood. All receptors come from a human donor in a cohort sampled during active COVID-19.

The V call is TRBV11-3, the J call TRBJ2-3; 12 bases align to TRBD2. Germline loops: CDR1 SGHNT, CDR2 YENEEA. The V gene end was trimmed by 3 bases and the J gene end by 1 base; junction bases not matched to a gene: 5. The length of the CDR3 is 17 residues. This CDR3 reads CASSFRTSGAGTDTQYF. The CDR3 region has the DNA TGTGCCAGCAGCTTTCGGACTAGCGGGGCCGGCACAGATACGCAGTATTTT.

This chain links TRBV30 with TRBJ1-6, with D hard to call. V lost 3 bases, J lost 8 bases, and 23 bases lay in between. The CDR3 loop spans 17 amino acids. Germline V lookup: CDR1 GTSNPN, CDR2 SVGIG (reference sequence). This CDR3 reads CAWSLIGGSRSYSPLHF. DNA of the CDR3: TGTGCCTGGAGCTTAATTGGAGGAAGCAGAAGTTATTCACCCCTCCACTTT.

V gene TRBV25-1 combines with J gene TRBJ2-2; 7 bases agree with TRBD2. This CDR3 contains 17 residues. V lost 8 bases to trimming and J lost 4 bases; unmatched junction nucleotides: 16. Per germline, CDR1 MGHDK and CDR2 SYGVNS. The CDR3 nucleotides are TGTGCCAGCCGGAACGGACTGGGCTTAGCGGGCACCGGGGAGCTGTTTTTT. As protein: CASRNGLGLAGTGELFF.

The gene calls are TRBV21-1 and TRBJ1-6. TRBV21-1 is reported as a pseudogene. This CDR3 contains 16 residues. CDR3 region: CASSKVGGDFNSPLHF. CDR3 bases: TGTGCCAGCAGCAAAGTCGGAGGGGATTTTAATTCACCCCTCCACTTT.

The chain joins TRBV19 to TRBJ1-1; 10 bases map to TRBD1. Per germline, CDR1 LNHDA and CDR2 SQIVND (reference sequence). This CDR3 has 14 residues. With 7 bases clipped from V and 7 bases from J, the junction kept 9 bases outside the gene matches. The CDR3 spells CASTGQGEVGEAFF. The CDR3 DNA reads as TGTGCCAGTACAGGACAGGGGGAGGTTGGTGAAGCTTTCTTT. Filled out from reference TRBV19 and TRBJ1-1, the complete variable domain reads DGGITQSPKYLFRKEGQNVTLSCEQNLNHDAMYWYRQDPGQGLRLIYYSQIVNDFQKGDIAEGYSVSREKKESFPLTVTSAQKNPTAFYLCASTGQGEVGEAFFGQGTRLTVV.

The chain joins TRBV19 to TRBJ1-6, with D uncertain. CDR3 size: 14 residues. The germline CDR1 and CDR2 sequences are LNHDA and SQIVND (reference sequence). Trimming took off 5 bases at V and 10 bases at J, with 15 bases between the two ends. CDR3 amino acids: CASSFQTSRSPLHF. CDR3 bases: TGTGCCAGTAGTTTCCAAACTAGTAGATCACCCCTCCACTTT.

The chain links TRBV19 to TRBJ2-3, with 10 bases fitting TRBD2. There are 15 residues in the CDR3. V trimming: 2 bases; J trimming: 3 bases; junction bases outside the gene matches: 2. CDR1 and CDR2 from the germline V gene are LNHDA and SQIVND (reference sequence). The CDR3 nucleotides are TGTGCCAGTAGTATAACTAGCGGGGAGACAGATACGCAGTATTTT. Translation: CASSITSGETDTQYF. Drawing the rest from reference TRBV19 and TRBJ2-3, the complete variable domain is DGGITQSPKYLFRKEGQNVTLSCEQNLNHDAMYWYRQDPGQGLRLIYYSQIVNDFQKGDIAEGYSVSREKKESFPLTVTSAQKNPTAFYLCASSITSGETDTQYFGPGTRLTVL.

The J gene is TRBJ2-5, the V gene TRBV3-1 (or the pseudogene TRBV3-2); D not resolved. The CDR3 runs to 16 residues. The germline gives CDR1 LGHDT, CDR2 YNNKEL (reference sequence). Between the trimmed V and J ends, which lost 0 bases and 3 bases, there was a span of 14 bases. CDR3 DNA sequence: TGTGCCAGCAGCCAAGATATGACTGATCGGGAAGAGACCCAGTACTTC. Encoded protein: CASSQDMTDREETQYF.

This chain links TRBV19 with TRBJ2-2, with a possible D match to TRBD2 (5 bases). Germline V gives CDR1 LNHDA, CDR2 SQIVND (reference sequence). This CDR3 is built from 15 residues. V gave up 6 bases and J gave up 4 bases, with 15 bases separating them. The CDR3: CASSPRGSGTGELFF. The CDR3, as DNA: TGTGCCAGTAGCCCCCGGGGATCTGGCACCGGGGAGCTGTTTTTT.

This clone was counted once. The genes are TRBV5-6 and TRBJ1-1; no clear D. The germline CDR1 and CDR2 sequences are SGHDT and YYEEEE. The CDR3 runs to 14 residues. Trimming shortened V by 4 bases and J by 0 bases, and 10 bases separated the two germline ends. Written as DNA, the CDR3 is TGTGCCAGCAGCACAGATTTTATGAACACTGAAGCTTTCTTT. This encodes CASSTDFMNTEAFF.

The rearrangement uses TRBV5-6 and TRBJ2-5; D is possibly TRBD1 (6 bases). Trimming took off 4 bases at V and 2 bases at J, with 21 bases between the two ends. This CDR3 spans 17 amino acids. Germline-derived CDR1 and CDR2 are SGHDT and YYEEEE. DNA for the CDR3: TGTGCCAGCAGCCATCTGACAGGTGCCCGTAAACAAGAGACCCAGTACTTC. It encodes CASSHLTGARKQETQYF.

The chain couples TRBV6-2 or TRBV6-3 to TRBJ2-1; the match to TRBD2 covers 15 bases. The CDR3 covers 16 residues. Trimming at V came to 4 bases and at J to 7 bases, leaving 5 bases not matched to a gene. CDR1 and CDR2 from the germline V gene are MNHEY and SVGEGT. In DNA, the CDR3 is TGTGCCAGCAGTTGGACTAGCGGGGGGGCCCGAAATGAGCAGTTCTTC. This translates into CASSWTSGGARNEQFF.

Remarks on this clone: Other nucleotide sequences in the sample specify the same CDR3. V is TRBV19 and J is TRBJ1-1; the match to TRBD1 covers 7 bases. Trimming at V came to 5 bases and at J to 3 bases, leaving 3 bases not matched to a gene. In germline, CDR1 is LNHDA, CDR2 SQIVND (reference sequence). This CDR3 comprises 13 residues. The CDR3 reads CASSATGDTEAFF. CDR3 sequence (DNA): TGTGCCAGTAGTGCAACAGGGGACACTGAAGCTTTCTTT.

The chain joins TRBV6-1 to TRBJ2-5; D is possibly TRBD2 (6 bases). This CDR3 has 15 amino acids. Trimming removed 2 bases at V and 3 bases at J, with 13 bases between. Germline loops: CDR1 MNHNS, CDR2 SASEGT. This CDR3 reads CASSERGLFEETQYF. CDR3 bases: TGTGCCAGCAGTGAAAGAGGACTATTCGAAGAGACCCAGTACTTC.

The DNA for the CDR3 is TGTGCCAGCAGCCAGGACAGGGCCAACACAGATACGCAGTATTTT. This sequence encodes CASSQDRANTDTQYF. This chain links TRBV5-4 with TRBJ2-3, with 8 nucleotides matching TRBD1. There are 15 residues in the CDR3. In germline, CDR1 is SGHNT, CDR2 YYREEE (reference sequence). After removal of 4 bases from V and 2 bases from J, the junction contained 6 bases not matched to a gene. Using reference TRBV5-4 and TRBJ2-3 for the parts outside the CDR3, the full variable domain is ETGVTQSPTHLIKTRGQQVTLRCSSQSGHNTVSWYQQALGQGPQFIFQYYREEENGRGNFPPRFSGLQFPNYSSELNVNALELDDSALYLCASSQDRANTDTQYFGPGTRLTVL.